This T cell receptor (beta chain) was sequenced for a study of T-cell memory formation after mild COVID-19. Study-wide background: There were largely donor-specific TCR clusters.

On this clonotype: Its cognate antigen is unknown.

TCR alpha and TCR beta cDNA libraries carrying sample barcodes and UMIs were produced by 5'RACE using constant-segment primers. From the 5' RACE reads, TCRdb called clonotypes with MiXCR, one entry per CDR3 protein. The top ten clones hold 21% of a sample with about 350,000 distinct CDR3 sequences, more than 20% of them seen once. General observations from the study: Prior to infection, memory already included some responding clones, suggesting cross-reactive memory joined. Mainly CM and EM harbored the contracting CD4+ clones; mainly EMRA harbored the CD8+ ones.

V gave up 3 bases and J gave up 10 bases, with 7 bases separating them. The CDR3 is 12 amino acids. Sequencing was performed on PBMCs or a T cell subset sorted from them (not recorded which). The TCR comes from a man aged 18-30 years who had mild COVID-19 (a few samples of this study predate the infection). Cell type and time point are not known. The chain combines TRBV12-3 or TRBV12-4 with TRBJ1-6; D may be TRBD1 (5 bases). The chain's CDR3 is CASSLGHSPLHF. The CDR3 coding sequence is TGTGCCAGCAGTTTGGGGCACTCACCCCTCCACTTT.